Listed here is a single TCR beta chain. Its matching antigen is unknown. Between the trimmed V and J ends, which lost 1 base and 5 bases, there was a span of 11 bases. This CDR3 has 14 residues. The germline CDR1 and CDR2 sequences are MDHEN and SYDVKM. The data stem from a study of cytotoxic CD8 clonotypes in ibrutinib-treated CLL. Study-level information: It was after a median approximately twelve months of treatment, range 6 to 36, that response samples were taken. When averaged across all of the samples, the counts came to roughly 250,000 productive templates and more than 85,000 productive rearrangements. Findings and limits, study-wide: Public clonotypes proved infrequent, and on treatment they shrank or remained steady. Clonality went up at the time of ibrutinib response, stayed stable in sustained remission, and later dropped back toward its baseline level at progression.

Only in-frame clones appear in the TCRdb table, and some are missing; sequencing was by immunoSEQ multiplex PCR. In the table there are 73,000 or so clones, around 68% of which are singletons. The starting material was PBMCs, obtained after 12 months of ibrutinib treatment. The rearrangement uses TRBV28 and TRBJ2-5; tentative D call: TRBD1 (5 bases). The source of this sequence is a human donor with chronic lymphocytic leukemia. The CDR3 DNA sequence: TGTGCCAGCAGTTTATTCCAGGGTCGGGAGACCCAGTACTTC. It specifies CASSLFQGRETQYF.